The next 5 T cell receptor beta chains were all read from a single sample in a study of control samples from healthy donors and cancer patients. Data came from immunoSEQ multiplex PCR; TCRdb stores just in-frame clones and leaves some out. This table holds around 150,000 clones, 88% found once. Material: blood. The receptor set was obtained from a man between 18 and 35 years old in good health.

The rearrangement links TRBV28 to TRBJ1-2, with TRBD1 matching over 9 bases. This CDR3 is 15 amino acids long. Losses at the gene ends were 1 base for V and 4 bases for J; bases not matched to a gene: 4. Per the germline V gene, CDR1 is MDHEN and CDR2 is SYDVKM. CDR3 nucleotides: TGTGCCAGCAGTTTATCTAGGACAGGGGTCTATGGCTACACCTTC. Amino acid sequence: CASSLSRTGVYGYTF.

The rearrangement joins TRBV21-1 to TRBJ2-7; TRBD2 reflects the table's D call only, with no check against the DNA. TRBV21-1 is a recognized pseudogene. This CDR3 is 16 amino acids long. The CDR3 region is CASSKDRTSGGYEQYF. For the CDR3, the DNA is TGTGCCAGCAGCAAAGACAGGACTAGCGGGGGCTACGAGCAGTACTTC.

V usage is TRBV7-7 and J usage is TRBJ2-5, with TRBD2 matching over 9 bases. The CDR3 loop spans 15 amino acids. The germline gives CDR1 SSHAT, CDR2 FNYEAQ (reference sequence). The V gene end was trimmed by 2 bases and the J gene end by 4 bases; junction bases not matched to a gene: 5. In DNA form, the CDR3 reads TGTGCCAGCAGCTTATCGGGACTAGCCTCAGAGACCCAGTACTTC. Protein product: CASSLSGLASETQYF.

The chain couples TRBV5-1 to TRBJ2-7; D is undetermined. Trimming cost V 4 bases and J 3 bases, with 8 bases left between them. CDR1 is SGHRS and CDR2 is YFSETQ in the germline V gene. The CDR3 runs 12 residues. Here the CDR3 DNA reads TGCGCCAGCAGCAGGGCCGGCTACGAGCAGTACTTC. It codes for CASSRAGYEQYF.

The chain combines TRBV5-8 with TRBJ2-3; no clear D gene. Germline lookup yields CDR1 SGHTS and CDR2 YDEGEE. The length of the CDR3 is 14 residues. V lost 0 bases to trimming and J lost 2 bases, with 7 bases between them. The CDR3 DNA reads as TGTGCCAGCAGCTTGGCGGCTTACACAGATACGCAGTATTTT. It encodes CASSLAAYTDTQYF.